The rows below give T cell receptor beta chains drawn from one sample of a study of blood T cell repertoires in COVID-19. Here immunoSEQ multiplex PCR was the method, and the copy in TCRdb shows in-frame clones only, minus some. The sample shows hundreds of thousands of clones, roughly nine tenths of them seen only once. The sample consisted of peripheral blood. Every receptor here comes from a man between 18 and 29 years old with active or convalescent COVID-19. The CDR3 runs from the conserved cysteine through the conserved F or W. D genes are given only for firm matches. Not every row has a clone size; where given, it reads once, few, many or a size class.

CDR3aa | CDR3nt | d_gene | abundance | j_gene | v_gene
CASSPGQGYGYTF | TGTGCCAGCAGCCCGGGACAGGGCTATGGCTACACCTTC | TRBD1 | . | TRBJ1-2 | TRBV7-9
CASSLNIPVAQETQYF | TGTGCCAGCAGCTTAAATATCCCCGTGGCCCAAGAGACCCAGTACTTC | . | . | TRBJ2-5 | TRBV7-6
CASRPSGTVYGYTF | TGTGCCAGCAGGCCCTCCGGGACAGTATATGGCTACACCTTC | TRBD1 | . | TRBJ1-2 | TRBV25-1
CASSYLESPLHF | TGTGCCAGCAGTTATCTGGAGTCACCCCTCCACTTT | . | . | TRBJ1-6 | TRBV6-6
CASSEVAGGYNEQFF | TGTGCCAGCAGTGAAGTAGCGGGGGGCTACAATGAGCAGTTCTTC | TRBD2 | . | TRBJ2-1 | TRBV6-1
CASSSRGDPRAQYF | TGTGCCAGCAGCTCCAGGGGGGATCCTAGGGCCCAGTACTTC | . | . | TRBJ2-5 | TRBV5-4
CASSLALATSTDTQYF | TGCGCCAGCAGCTTGGCACTAGCGACAAGCACAGATACGCAGTATTTT | TRBD2 | . | TRBJ2-3 | TRBV5-1
CASSLYQGSSYEQYF | TGTGCCAGCAGCTTATACCAGGGCAGCTCCTACGAGCAGTACTTC | . | many | TRBJ2-7 | TRBV7-8
CASSQIHESSYEQYF | TGCGCCAGCAGCCAAATACACGAAAGCTCCTACGAGCAGTACTTC | . | . | TRBJ2-7 | TRBV4-1
CASSPSGSGTDTQYF | TGTGCCAGCAGCCCCAGCGGGAGCGGTACAGATACGCAGTATTTT | TRBD2 | . | TRBJ2-3 | TRBV7-7
CASRRGQARASPLHF | TGTGCCAGCAGGCGAGGACAGGCGAGGGCCTCACCCCTCCACTTT | TRBD1 | . | TRBJ1-6 | TRBV13
CASSRQGSTEAFF | TGTGCCAGCAGCCGCCAGGGGTCCACTGAAGCTTTCTTT | . | few | TRBJ1-1 | TRBV13
CSASEEGYTDTQYF | TGCAGCGCTAGTGAGGAGGGCTACACAGATACGCAGTATTTT | . | . | TRBJ2-3 | TRBV20-1
CASSLGPTGGYTF | TGCGCCAGCAGCTTGGGGCCTACGGGAGGCTACACCTTC | . | . | TRBJ1-2 | TRBV5-1
CASSLGTGGRTEAFF | TGTGCCAGCAGCTTGGGAACAGGGGGAAGGACTGAAGCTTTCTTT | TRBD1 | . | TRBJ1-1 | TRBV5-4
CSASSSGTTYEQYF | TGCAGTGCTAGTTCCTCGGGAACCACCTACGAGCAGTACTTC | . | . | TRBJ2-7 | TRBV20-1
CASGGQMWTGELFF | TGTGCCTCGGGGGGGCAGATGTGGACCGGGGAGCTGTTTTTT | TRBD2 | . | TRBJ2-2 | TRBV7-6
CASSLAPGQQNTEAFF | TGTGCCAGCAGCTTAGCGCCGGGACAGCAAAACACTGAAGCTTTCTTT | TRBD1 | . | TRBJ1-1 | TRBV7-9
CASKGTSLSNQPQHF | TGTGCCAGCAAGGGGACAAGTCTTAGCAATCAGCCCCAGCATTTT | . | . | TRBJ1-5 | TRBV28
CASGFGGGAGGELFF | TGTGCTAGTGGTTTTGGCGGGGGGGCAGGCGGGGAGCTGTTTTTT | TRBD2 | . | TRBJ2-2 | TRBV12-5
CASIAGQGSWPQHF | TGTGCCAGCATCGCCGGACAGGGCAGCTGGCCCCAGCATTTT | TRBD1 | . | TRBJ1-5 | TRBV28
CASSHSQGMYGYTF | TGTGCCAGCAGCCACTCACAGGGGATGTATGGCTACACCTTC | TRBD1 | . | TRBJ1-2 | TRBV5-6
CATSRDLAYGYTF | TGTGCCACCAGCAGAGATCTGGCATATGGCTACACCTTC | . | . | TRBJ1-2 | TRBV15
CASRRVRGQETQYF | TGTGCCAGCAGAAGGGTAAGGGGTCAAGAGACCCAGTACTTC | . | . | TRBJ2-5 | TRBV28
CTSSFYQDREDRGEQFF | TGCACCAGCAGCTTCTACCAGGACAGGGAGGATCGTGGTGAGCAGTTCTTC | . | . | TRBJ2-1 | TRBV1
CATRLVRDTDTQYF | TGTGCCACCAGACTAGTTCGGGACACAGATACGCAGTATTTT | . | . | TRBJ2-3 | TRBV2
CASSPGQISTNEKLFF | TGTGCCAGCAGCCCGGGACAGATCTCAACTAATGAAAAACTGTTTTTT | TRBD1 | few | TRBJ1-4 | TRBV28
CATSRDRGSADTQYF | TGTGCCACCAGCAGAGATCGGGGTAGCGCAGATACGCAGTATTTT | . | few | TRBJ2-3 | TRBV15
CAISPGLAGGSSYEQYF | TGTGCCATCAGTCCGGGACTAGCGGGGGGGTCCTCCTACGAGCAGTACTTC | TRBD2 | . | TRBJ2-7 | TRBV10-3
CASGRMNTEAFF | TGTGCCAGTGGGAGAATGAACACTGAAGCTTTCTTT | . | few | TRBJ1-1 | TRBV28
CASSEVVTGVYSPLHF | TGTGCCAGCAGTGAAGTTGTGACAGGGGTTTACTCACCCCTCCACTTT | TRBD1 | . | TRBJ1-6 | TRBV2
CASSLTTGQTTDTQYF | TGTGCCAGCAGCTTAACTACCGGTCAGACTACAGATACGCAGTATTTT | . | . | TRBJ2-3 | TRBV7-3
CASSEGVSEKTGTIFFATNEKLFF | TGCGCCAGCAGTGAGGGGGTGTCAGAGAAGACAGGGACCATCTTTTTTGCAACTAATGAAAAACTGTTTTTT | TRBD1 | once | TRBJ1-4 | TRBV10-2
CASSLAWGVGAFF | TGTGCCAGCAGCTTAGCTTGGGGGGTTGGAGCTTTCTTT | . | . | TRBJ1-1 | TRBV11-2